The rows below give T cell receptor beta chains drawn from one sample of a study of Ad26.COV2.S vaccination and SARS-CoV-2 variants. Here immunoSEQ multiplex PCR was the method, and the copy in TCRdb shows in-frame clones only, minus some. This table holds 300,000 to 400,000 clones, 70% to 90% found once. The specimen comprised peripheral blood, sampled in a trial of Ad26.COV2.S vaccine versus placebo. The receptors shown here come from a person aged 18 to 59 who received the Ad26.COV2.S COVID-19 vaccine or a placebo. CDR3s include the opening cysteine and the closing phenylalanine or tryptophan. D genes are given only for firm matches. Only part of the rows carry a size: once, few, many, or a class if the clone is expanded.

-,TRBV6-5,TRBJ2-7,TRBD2,TGTGCCAGCAGTCACGGGGGGTTCATCTACGAGCAGTACTTC,CASSHGGFIYEQYF
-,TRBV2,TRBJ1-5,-,TGTGCCAGCAGTGTGAACAGCTTTCAGCCCCAGCATTTT,CASSVNSFQPQHF
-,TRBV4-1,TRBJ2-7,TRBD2,TGCGCCAGCAGCCAAGATCCTAGCGGGATGGATGGCGAGCAGTACTTC,CASSQDPSGMDGEQYF
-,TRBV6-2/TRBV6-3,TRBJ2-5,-,TGTGCCAGCAGTTATGGTTCTGCGGGGGCGAAAGAGACCCAGTACTTC,CASSYGSAGAKETQYF
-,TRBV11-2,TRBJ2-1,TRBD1,TGTGCCAGCAGCTTATCTATGACAGGGAATGAGCAGTTCTTC,CASSLSMTGNEQFF
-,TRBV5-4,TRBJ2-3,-,TGTGCCAGCAGCTTGGCCCAACGAGATACGCAGTATTTT,CASSLAQRDTQYF
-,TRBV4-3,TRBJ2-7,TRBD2,TGCGCCAGCAGCCAAGATCTGGCTAGCGGGAGATTATACGAGCAGTACTTC,CASSQDLASGRLYEQYF
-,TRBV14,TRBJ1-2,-,TGTGCCAGCAGCCAAGTTAACTATGGCTACACCTTC,CASSQVNYGYTF
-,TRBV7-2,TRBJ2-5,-,TGTGCCAGCAGCCCCCGGGGAAACCAAGAGACCCAGTACTTC,CASSPRGNQETQYF
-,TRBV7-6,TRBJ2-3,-,TGTGCCAGCAGCTTAGGGCGAGACACAGATACGCAGTATTTT,CASSLGRDTDTQYF
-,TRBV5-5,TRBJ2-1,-,TGTGCCAGCAGCTTGGGCCTCTCCCAAGCCAAGGGGAGTGATGAGCAGTTCTTC,CASSLGLSQAKGSDEQFF
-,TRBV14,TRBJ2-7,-,TGTGCCAGCAGCCAAGTCCAGCTAGGGGAGCAGTACTTC,CASSQVQLGEQYF
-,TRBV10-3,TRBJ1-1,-,TGTGCCATCAGCGGACAGCGCAACACTGAAGCTTTCTTT,CAISGQRNTEAFF
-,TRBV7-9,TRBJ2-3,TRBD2,TGTGCCAGCAGCCCGACTAAGATAGCGGGAGGCACAGATACGCAGTATTTT,CASSPTKIAGGTDTQYF
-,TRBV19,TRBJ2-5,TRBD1,TGTGCCACCGGGGACAGCTTCCAAGAGACCCAGTACTTC,CATGDSFQETQYF
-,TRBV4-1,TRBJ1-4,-,TGCGCCAGCAGACAGGCGGGCGAAAAACTGTTTTTT,CASRQAGEKLFF
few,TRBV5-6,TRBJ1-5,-,TGTGCCAGCAGCTGCCCCAAGGAAGGATGGGGCAATCAGCCCCAGCATTTT,CASSCPKEGWGNQPQHF
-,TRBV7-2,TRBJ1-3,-,TGTGCCAGCAGCCGCGCCGGGTCTGGAAACACCATATATTTT,CASSRAGSGNTIYF
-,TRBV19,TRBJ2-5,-,TGTGCCAGTAGCCCCGAGGTCGTTTTCGAAGAGACCCAGTACTTC,CASSPEVVFEETQYF
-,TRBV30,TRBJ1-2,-,TGTGCCTGGAGTGTACACGGGCAGGGTGGAGGCTACACCTTC,CAWSVHGQGGGYTF
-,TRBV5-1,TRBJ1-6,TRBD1,TGCGCCAGCAGCTTGGCGGACAGGGGCAGCTCCTATAATTCACCCCTCCACTTT,CASSLADRGSSYNSPLHF
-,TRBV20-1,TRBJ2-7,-,TGCAGTGCTAGTGGTGCAGGGACGGAATCCTACGAGCAGTACTTC,CSASGAGTESYEQYF
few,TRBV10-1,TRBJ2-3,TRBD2,TGCGCCAGCAGTGAGTCCGGGACTAAATTTGATACGCAGTATTTT,CASSESGTKFDTQYF
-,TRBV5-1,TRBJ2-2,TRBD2,TGCGCCAGCAGCTTGCAAGCGGGAGTCACCGGGGAGCTGTTTTTT,CASSLQAGVTGELFF
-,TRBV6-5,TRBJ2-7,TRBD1,TGTGCCAGCAGGCAACAGGGGGACTACGAGCAGTACTTC,CASRQQGDYEQYF
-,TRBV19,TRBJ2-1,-,TGTGCCAGTAGTATAGGGCCAGGGGGGTACAATGAGCAGTTCTTC,CASSIGPGGYNEQFF
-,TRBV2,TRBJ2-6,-,TGTGCCAGCAGTGGCGAGGGGCTCGGGGCCAACGTCCTGACTTTC,CASSGEGLGANVLTF
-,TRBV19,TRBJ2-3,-,TGTGCCAGTAGTATTACCGGGGCCCTTCTTAGCACAGATACGCAGTATTTT,CASSITGALLSTDTQYF
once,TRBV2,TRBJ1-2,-,TGTGCCAGCAGTGTTGAGGACTATGGCTACACCTTC,CASSVEDYGYTF
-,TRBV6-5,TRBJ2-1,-,TGTGCCAGCAGATCACTAGGGTACAATGAGCAGTTCTTC,CASRSLGYNEQFF
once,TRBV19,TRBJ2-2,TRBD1,TGTGCCAGTAGTGCCGGACAGGGAACAGGGGAGCTGTTTTTT,CASSAGQGTGELFF
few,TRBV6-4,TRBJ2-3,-,TGTGCCAGCAGTGACTCGCCGGGGGCCGCAGATACGCAGTATTTT,CASSDSPGAADTQYF
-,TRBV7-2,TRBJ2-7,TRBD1,TGTGCCAGCAGCGACGGACAGGGGTACGAGCAGTACTTC,CASSDGQGYEQYF
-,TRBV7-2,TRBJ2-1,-,TGTGCCAGCAGCCCCTACGGCGAAACCTACAATGAGCAGTTCTTC,CASSPYGETYNEQFF
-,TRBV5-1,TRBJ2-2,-,TGCGCCAGCAGCTTGGCCGGGTACGGCTACCCCGCGAACACCGGGGAGCTGTTTTTT,CASSLAGYGYPANTGELFF
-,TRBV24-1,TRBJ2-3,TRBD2,TGTGCCACCAGCCCGGCGGGGGGCACAGATACGCAGTATTTT,CATSPAGGTDTQYF
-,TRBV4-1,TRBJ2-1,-,TGCGCCAGCAGCCAAGGGGCAGATTACAATGAGCAGTTCTTC,CASSQGADYNEQFF
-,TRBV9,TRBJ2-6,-,TGTGCCAGCAGCATTAGTAGAGACAGGAATGCCAACGTCCTGACTTTC,CASSISRDRNANVLTF